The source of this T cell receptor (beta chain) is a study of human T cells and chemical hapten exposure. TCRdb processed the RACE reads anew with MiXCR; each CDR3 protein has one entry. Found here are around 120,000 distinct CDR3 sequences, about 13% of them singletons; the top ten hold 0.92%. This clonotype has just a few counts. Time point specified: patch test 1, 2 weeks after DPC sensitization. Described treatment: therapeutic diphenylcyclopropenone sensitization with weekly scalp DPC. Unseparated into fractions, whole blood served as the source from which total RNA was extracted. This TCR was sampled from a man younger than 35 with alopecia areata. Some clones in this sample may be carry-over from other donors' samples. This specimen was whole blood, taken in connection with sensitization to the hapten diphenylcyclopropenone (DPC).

CDR3 nucleotides: TGTGCCAGCAGCTTAGTCCTGGGACAGGGCTTCGAGCAGTACTTC. As protein: CASSLVLGQGFEQYF. The rearrangement links TRBV7-9 to TRBJ2-7; 9 bases are a match to TRBD1. The CDR3 contains 15 residues. V lost 1 base and J lost 6; bases outside the gene matches: 7. Germline values: CDR1 SEHNR, CDR2 FQNEAQ (reference sequence).